These 8 T cell receptor beta chains originate from one sample sequenced in a study of human T cells and chemical hapten exposure. Indicated time point: patch test 3, about 24 weeks after DPC sensitization. Treatment defined: therapeutic diphenylcyclopropenone sensitization with weekly scalp DPC. TCRdb recomputed calls from the RACE reads with MiXCR, one row per CDR3 protein. Of about 82,000 distinct CDR3 sequences in the sample, over 10% were seen once. The sample in question was whole blood, obtained in connection with sensitization to the hapten diphenylcyclopropenone (DPC). The source is a woman between 45 and 60 years old with alopecia areata. Some clones in this sample may be carry-over from other donors' samples.

Concerning this clonotype itself: A much larger clone differs by one base, so this may be a read error. The rearrangement joins TRBV20-1 to TRBJ2-6; 8 bases map to TRBD1. The CDR3 totals 16 residues. Germline V gene lookup returns CDR1 DFQATT and CDR2 SNEGSKA (reference sequence). In DNA form, the CDR3 reads TGCAGTGCTCCTCCGGGACAGGAGACTGGGGCCAACGTCCCGACTTTC. Its protein product is CSAPPGQETGANVPTF.

This clonotype was picked up a small number of times. The chain recombines TRBV7-2 with TRBJ2-3; D unclear. This CDR3 is built from 14 residues. The germline CDR1 and CDR2 sequences are SGHTA and FQGNSA. Trimming removed 1 base from V and 5 bases from J, with 10 bases in between. The CDR3 DNA reads TGTGCCAGCAGCTTAGTTGGGTCTCGAGATACGCAGTATTTT. Protein: CASSLVGSRDTQYF.

J is TRBJ2-3 and V is TRBV18; 10 nucleotides line up with TRBD2. The ends lost 3 bases at V and 4 bases at J; junction bases unmatched: 7. CDR3 length equals 16 residues. Germline values: CDR1 KGHSH, CDR2 LQKENI. CDR3 DNA: TGTGCCAGCTCACCTCTTAGCGGGAGGCGAGCAGATACGCAGTATTTT. As protein: CASSPLSGRRADTQYF.

This clonotype was observed at least ten times. The chain joins TRBV7-6 to TRBJ1-1; D gene unclear. CDR1 and CDR2 from the germline V gene are SGHVS and FNYEAQ. The CDR3 spans 14 residues. The V end lost 5 bases, the J end lost 0 bases, and 10 bases lay between the germline ends. CDR3 in DNA: TGTGCCAGCAGCCCGGACGGGGTGAACACTGAAGCTTTCTTT. The encoded protein is CASSPDGVNTEAFF.

This clonotype was observed a few times. The CDR3 is CASAIDIGTEAFF. Here the CDR3 DNA reads TGCGCCAGCGCAATCGACATCGGAACTGAAGCTTTCTTT. The chain links TRBV10-2 to TRBJ1-1; no reliable D call. Germline V CDR1 and CDR2: WSHSY, SAAADI. The CDR3 totals 13 residues. V lost 8 bases to trimming and J lost 5 bases, with 15 bases between them.

In this sample, this clonotype turned up many times. The V and J genes are TRBV25-1 and TRBJ2-1; 7 nucleotides align to TRBD2. The CDR3 is 12 residues long. Per germline, CDR1 MGHDK and CDR2 SYGVNS. The V segment lost 4 bases and the J segment 10 bases; nucleotides outside the gene matches: 4. The CDR3 loop is CASSGMGLEQFF. CDR3 coding DNA: TGTGCCAGCAGTGGAATGGGACTAGAGCAGTTCTTC.

The CDR3 here is CASSIEVEGELFF. CDR3 DNA sequence: TGTGCCAGCAGTATTGAAGTAGAAGGGGAGCTGTTTTTT. The chain joins TRBV7-9 to TRBJ2-2; D uncertain. Trimming left V 6 bases short and J 8 bases short, with 13 bases between. Germline V lookup: CDR1 SEHNR, CDR2 FQNEAQ (reference sequence). There are 13 residues in the CDR3. The whole variable domain, filled in from reference TRBV7-9 and TRBJ2-2, reads DTGVSQNPRHKITKRGQNVTFRCDPISEHNRLYWYRQTLGQGPEFLTYFQNEAQLEKSRLLSDRFSAERPKGSFSTLEIQRTEQGDSAMYLCASSIEVEGELFFGEGSRLTVL.

The chain uses TRBV20-1 and TRBJ2-7; 7 bases are shared with TRBD1. The CDR3 runs 15 residues. Trimming removed 5 bases from V and 4 bases from J; junction bases left unmatched: 14. Germline lookup yields CDR1 DFQATT and CDR2 SNEGSKA (reference sequence). DNA of the CDR3: TGCAGTGCTGGCCAGGCGGCAGGGGGAGATTACGAGCAGTACTTC. Its protein is CSAGQAAGGDYEQYF.